Below, 20 T cell receptor beta chains from the same sample are listed, as sequenced in a study of T cell responses to AZD1222 COVID-19 vaccine. Method: immunoSEQ multiplex PCR; TCRdb's copy keeps in-frame clones and lacks some. This sample yields 110,000 to 150,000 clones, of which approximately 89% are seen a single time; about 4.8% belongs to the top ten. The source was peripheral blood, collected on day 0 of AZD1222 vaccination. These receptors were obtained from an adult in good health.

V gene TRBV19 combines with J gene TRBJ1-2, with 9 bases identical to TRBD1. Per germline, CDR1 LNHDA and CDR2 SQIVND (reference sequence). Trimming took 4 bases from V and 6 from J; bases not matched to a gene: 3. The CDR3 is 13 residues long. The CDR3 region has the DNA TGTGCCAGTAGTAACAGGGGGCAGGATGGCTACACCTTC. Protein product: CASSNRGQDGYTF.

This clone occurred once. V usage is TRBV6-5 and J usage is TRBJ2-7; a weak D match, TRBD1 (5 bases). CDR3 length: 13 residues. CDR1 and CDR2 (germline): MNHEY, SVGAGI. V was clipped by 6 bases and J by 6 bases, with 15 bases between them. DNA for the CDR3: TGTGCCAGCAGCGATTCACAGGCACCCGAGCAGTACTTC. This translates into CASSDSQAPEQYF.

The chain links TRBV9 to TRBJ1-1, with D possibly matching TRBD1 (5 bases). Germline CDR1 is SGDLS and CDR2 is YYNGEE. The CDR3 has 14 residues. Trimming stripped 6 bases from V and 4 bases from J, with 16 bases between. The CDR3 reads CASKPPERGTEAFF. As DNA, the CDR3 is TGTGCCAGCAAGCCTCCGGAGAGGGGCACTGAAGCTTTCTTT.

This clone turned up a few times. The chain uses TRBV6-4 and TRBJ2-3; D remains unclear. This CDR3 comprises 15 residues. Germline assignment: CDR1 MRHNA and CDR2 SNTAGT. With 8 bases removed from V and 2 bases from J, the gap between germline ends came to 17 bases. The CDR3 here is CASAENYVFTDTQYF. DNA of the CDR3: TGTGCCAGCGCTGAAAACTATGTTTTCACAGATACGCAGTATTTT.

The rearrangement links TRBV4-1 to TRBJ1-1, with no clear D. Trimming cost V 0 bases and J 4 bases, with 9 bases left between them. The germline CDR1 and CDR2 sequences are MGHRA and YSYEKL. The CDR3 runs to 14 residues. As DNA, the CDR3 is TGCGCCAGCAGCCAAGAAGTGAAACCCACTGAAGCTTTCTTT. It codes for CASSQEVKPTEAFF.

J is TRBJ1-1 and V is TRBV29-1, with unresolved D. Germline-derived CDR1 and CDR2 are SQVTM and ANQGSEA. The germline V and J ends were trimmed by 6 bases and 4 bases, with 12 bases remaining between them. The CDR3 contains 12 residues. CDR3 amino acids: CSVNTEATEAFF. The CDR3 coding sequence is TGCAGCGTAAATACAGAGGCCACTGAAGCTTTCTTT.

The J gene is TRBJ2-7, the V gene TRBV6-5; tentatively, D is TRBD2 (6 bases). The ends were cut back, 6 bases at V and 2 bases at J, with 14 bases in the middle. The germline V gene encodes CDR1 MNHEY and CDR2 SVGAGI. This CDR3 has 14 residues. The CDR3 spells CASSHGGSAYEQYF. In DNA form, the CDR3 reads TGTGCCAGCAGCCACGGGGGTTCCGCCTACGAGCAGTACTTC.

The chain employs TRBV4-1 and TRBJ1-2; D is unresolved. The CDR3 consists of 15 residues. Germline CDR1 is MGHRA and CDR2 is YSYEKL. The germline V and J ends were trimmed by 0 bases and 7 bases, with 15 bases remaining between them. The CDR3 nucleotides read TGCGCCAGCAGCCAAGAACCGTCGGGGAGTGGTGGCTACACCTTC. Its protein is CASSQEPSGSGGYTF.

The chain couples TRBV6-1 to TRBJ2-7; 7 bases are shared with TRBD1. The CDR3 totals 18 residues. Trimming at V came to 4 bases and at J to 3 bases, leaving 18 bases not matched to a gene. Germline V gene data show CDR1 as MNHNS and CDR2 as SASEGT. CDR3 protein: CASSVAQRMTGLFYEQYF. CDR3 coding DNA: TGTGCCAGCAGTGTTGCCCAGCGGATGACAGGGCTTTTCTACGAGCAGTACTTC.

V gene TRBV7-2 combines with J gene TRBJ2-7, with TRBD2 matching over 7 bases. The CDR3 consists of 15 residues. CDR1 and CDR2 (germline): SGHTA, FQGNSA. Trimming cost V 3 bases and J 2 bases; bases outside gene matches: 7. CDR3 protein: CASSFLSGSAYEQYF. The CDR3 region has the DNA TGTGCCAGCAGCTTCCTTAGCGGGTCCGCCTACGAGCAGTACTTC.

The V call is TRBV6-2 or TRBV6-3, the J call TRBJ1-2; D gene ambiguous. Trimming pared 6 bases from V and 4 bases from J, leaving 15 bases between. Germline V lookup: CDR1 MNHEY, CDR2 SVGEGT. The length of the CDR3 is 14 residues. CDR3 sequence reads: CASSRSVEGYGYTF. For the CDR3, the DNA is TGTGCCAGCAGCCGCAGCGTGGAGGGCTATGGCTACACCTTC.

The rearrangement uses TRBV5-6 and TRBJ1-2; D is perhaps TRBD1 (5 bases). CDR3 size: 14 residues. V shed 1 base and J shed 4 bases, with 11 bases lying between them. Germline V lookup: CDR1 SGHDT, CDR2 YYEEEE. The CDR3 nucleotides are TGTGCCAGCAGCTTGATAGGGACGGGCTATGGCTACACCTTC. It encodes CASSLIGTGYGYTF.

The chain has TRBV19 and TRBJ1-4; tentative D call: TRBD1 (6 bases). Trimming removed 7 bases at V and 3 bases at J, with 30 bases between. This CDR3 has 20 residues. Germline-derived CDR1 and CDR2 are LNHDA and SQIVND (reference sequence). Here the CDR3 DNA reads TGTGCCAGTACGTCTCGGGGGACAAGGGCCGTGTTAGGGGCTAATGAAAAACTGTTTTTT. The encoded protein is CASTSRGTRAVLGANEKLFF.

This chain links TRBV4-1 with TRBJ1-5; 9 bases map to TRBD1. The germline V gene has CDR1 MGHRA and CDR2 YSYEKL. The CDR3 is made up of 16 amino acids. The ends lost 3 bases at V and 10 bases at J; junction bases unmatched: 13. CDR3 bases: TGCGCCAGCAGCCAGGGGACAGGGTCCCCTTTGGGACCCCAGCATTTT. Residues: CASSQGTGSPLGPQHF.

The chain links TRBV2 to TRBJ2-3; 8 bases fit TRBD2. This CDR3 is 15 amino acids long. CDR1 and CDR2 from the germline V gene are SNHLY and FYNNEI. J was trimmed by 2 bases and V by 5 bases; bases with no gene match: 6. The CDR3 DNA reads TGTGCCAGCAGTCAACGGGAGGGGGACACAGATACGCAGTATTTT. This gives the protein CASSQREGDTDTQYF. The entire variable domain, with the rest obtained from reference TRBV2 and TRBJ2-3, is as follows: EPEVTQTPSHQVTQMGQEVILRCVPISNHLYFYWYRQILGQKVEFLVSFYNNEISEKSEIFDDQFSVERPDGSNFTLKIRSTKLEDSAMYFCASSQREGDTDTQYFGPGTRLTVL.

The chain combines TRBV7-8 with TRBJ2-5; 10 nucleotides match TRBD2. The V segment lost 1 base and the J segment 4 bases; nucleotides outside the gene matches: 12. Germline V CDR1 and CDR2: SGHVS, FQNEAQ. CDR3 length: 18 amino acids. The CDR3 DNA is TGTGCCAGCAGCTTAGAAAGAACAAGCGGGGGGGCCCCAGAGACCCAGTACTTC. Translated, it gives CASSLERTSGGAPETQYF.

V usage is TRBV27 and J usage is TRBJ1-2, with 10 nucleotides matching TRBD1. With 1 base clipped from V and 5 bases from J, the junction kept 1 base outside the gene matches. This CDR3 is built from 14 residues. CDR1 and CDR2 from the germline V gene are MNHEY and SMNVEV (reference sequence). The DNA for the CDR3 is TGTGCCAGCAGTTTATTGGGACAGGGGTATGGCTACACCTTC. Residues: CASSLLGQGYGYTF.

Here the CDR3 DNA reads TGTGCCAGCACCGAAGGGACAGGGTATGGCTACACCTTC. It specifies CASTEGTGYGYTF. V and J are TRBV28 and TRBJ1-2; 9 positions agree with TRBD1. With V trimmed by 7 bases and J by 5 bases, 5 bases remained unmatched. Germline V gene lookup returns CDR1 MDHEN and CDR2 SYDVKM. This CDR3 has 13 residues.

The chain has TRBV6-5 and TRBJ2-7; 8 positions agree with TRBD1. V trimming: 5 bases; J trimming: 3 bases; junction bases outside the gene matches: 3. The CDR3 is 13 residues long. CDR1 and CDR2 from the germline V gene are MNHEY and SVGAGI. The CDR3 protein is CASSPDRVYEQYF. Here the CDR3 DNA reads TGTGCCAGCAGTCCGGACAGGGTCTACGAGCAGTACTTC.

The DNA for the CDR3 is TGTGCCAGCAAAGTCCAGGGGGATGGCTACACCTTC. Translation: CASKVQGDGYTF. The rearrangement links TRBV6-5 to TRBJ1-2; 7 bases align to TRBD1. Germline V gene data show CDR1 as MNHEY and CDR2 as SVGAGI. V was clipped by 7 bases and J by 6 bases; unmatched bases: 5. The CDR3 has 12 amino acids.